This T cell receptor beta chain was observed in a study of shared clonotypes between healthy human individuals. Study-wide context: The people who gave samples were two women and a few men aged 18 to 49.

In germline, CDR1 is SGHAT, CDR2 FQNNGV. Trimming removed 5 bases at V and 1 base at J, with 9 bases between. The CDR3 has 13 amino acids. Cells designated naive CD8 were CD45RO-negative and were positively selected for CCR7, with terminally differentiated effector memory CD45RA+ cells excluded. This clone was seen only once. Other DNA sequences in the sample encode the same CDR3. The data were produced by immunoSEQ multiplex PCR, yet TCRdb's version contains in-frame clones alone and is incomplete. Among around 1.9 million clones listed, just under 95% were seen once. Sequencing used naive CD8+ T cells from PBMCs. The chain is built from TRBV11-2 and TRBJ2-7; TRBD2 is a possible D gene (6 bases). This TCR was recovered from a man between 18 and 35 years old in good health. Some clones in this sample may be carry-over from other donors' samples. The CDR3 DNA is TGTGCCAGCAGCCTCGGGGGTTCCTACGAGCAGTACTTC. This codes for CASSLGGSYEQYF.